Sequencing of this TCR beta chain was carried out in a study of response to subunit inactivated influenza vaccine. Whole-study findings and limits: Few new T cells, the authors suggested, are recruited by each seasonal influenza vaccination.

TCRdb passed the RT-PCR reads through MiXCR, listing each CDR3 protein once. The top ten clones hold 2.5% to 3.5% of a sample with about 500,000 distinct CDR3 sequences, 16% of them seen once. This clonotype turned up a few times. Its antigen is not identified. The CDR3 consists of 14 residues. The ends were cut back, 6 bases at V and 4 bases at J, with 17 bases in the middle. Germline lookup yields CDR1 DFQATT and CDR2 SNEGSKA (reference sequence). Sample: CD4+ T cells sorted from PBMCs, taken roughly 24 months after vaccination. This sequence joins TRBV20-1 and TRBJ2-3, with a tentative D call TRBD2 (6 bases). The sequence was obtained from a man between 50 and 75 years old who received an inactivated influenza vaccine. The DNA of the CDR3 is TGCAGTGCCGACGCCCGGGGCGGGGCAGATACGCAGTATTTT. Translation gives CSADARGGADTQYF.